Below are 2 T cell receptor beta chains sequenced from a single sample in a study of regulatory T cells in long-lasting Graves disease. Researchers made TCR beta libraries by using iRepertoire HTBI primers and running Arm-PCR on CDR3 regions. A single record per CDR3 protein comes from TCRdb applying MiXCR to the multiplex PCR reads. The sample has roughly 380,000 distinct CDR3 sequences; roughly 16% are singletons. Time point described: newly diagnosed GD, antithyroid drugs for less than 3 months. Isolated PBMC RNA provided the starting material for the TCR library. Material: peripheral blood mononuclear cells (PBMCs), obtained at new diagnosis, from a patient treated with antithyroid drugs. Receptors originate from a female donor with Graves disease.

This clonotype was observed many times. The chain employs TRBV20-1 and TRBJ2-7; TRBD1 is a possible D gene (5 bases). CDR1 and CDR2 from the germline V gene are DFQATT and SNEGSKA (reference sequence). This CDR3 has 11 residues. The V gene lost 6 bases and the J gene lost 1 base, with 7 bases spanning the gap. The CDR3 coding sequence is TGCAGTGCCACAGGATCCTACGAGCAGTACTTC. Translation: CSATGSYEQYF.

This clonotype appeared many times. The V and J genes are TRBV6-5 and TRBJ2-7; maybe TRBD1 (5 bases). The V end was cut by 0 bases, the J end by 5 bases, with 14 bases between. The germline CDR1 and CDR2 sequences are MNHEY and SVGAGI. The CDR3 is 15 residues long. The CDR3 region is CASSYSLQARHEQYF. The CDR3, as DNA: TGTGCCAGCAGTTACTCCTTACAGGCGAGGCACGAGCAGTACTTC.